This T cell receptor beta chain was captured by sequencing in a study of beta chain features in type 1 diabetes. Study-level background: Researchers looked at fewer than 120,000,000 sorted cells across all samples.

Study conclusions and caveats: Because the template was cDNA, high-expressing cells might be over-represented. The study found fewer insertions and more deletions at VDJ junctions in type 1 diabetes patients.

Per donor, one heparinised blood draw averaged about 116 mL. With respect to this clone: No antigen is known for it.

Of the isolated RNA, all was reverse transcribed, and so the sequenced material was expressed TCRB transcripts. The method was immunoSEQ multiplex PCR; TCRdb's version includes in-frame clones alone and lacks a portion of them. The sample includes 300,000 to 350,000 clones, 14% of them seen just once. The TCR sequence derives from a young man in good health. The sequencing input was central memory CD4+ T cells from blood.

As DNA, the CDR3 is TGTGCCAGCAGCCCACAGGGGGCCTGGGAGACCCAGTACTTC. This encodes CASSPQGAWETQYF. This chain joins TRBV7-6 and TRBJ2-5; 9 positions match TRBD1. The CDR3 contains 14 residues. Germline values: CDR1 SGHVS, CDR2 FNYEAQ. V was clipped by 5 bases and J by 5 bases; unmatched bases: 6.